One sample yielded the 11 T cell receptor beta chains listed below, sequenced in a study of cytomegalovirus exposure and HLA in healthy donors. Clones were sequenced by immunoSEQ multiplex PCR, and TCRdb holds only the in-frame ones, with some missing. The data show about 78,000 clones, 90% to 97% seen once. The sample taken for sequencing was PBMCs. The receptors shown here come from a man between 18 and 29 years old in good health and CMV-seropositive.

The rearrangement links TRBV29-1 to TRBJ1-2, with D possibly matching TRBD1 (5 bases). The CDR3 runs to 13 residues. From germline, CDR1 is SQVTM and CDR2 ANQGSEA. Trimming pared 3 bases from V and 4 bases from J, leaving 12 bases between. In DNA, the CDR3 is TGCAGCGTTGAGAAGGCCCAGGGCTATGGCTACACCTTC. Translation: CSVEKAQGYGYTF.

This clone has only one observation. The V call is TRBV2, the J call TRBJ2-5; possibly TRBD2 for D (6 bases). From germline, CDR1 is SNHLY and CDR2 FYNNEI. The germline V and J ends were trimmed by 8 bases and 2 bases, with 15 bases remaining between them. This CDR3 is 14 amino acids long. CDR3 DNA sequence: TGTGCCAGCGGGGGGATAGGGCCTCAAGAGACCCAGTACTTC. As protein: CASGGIGPQETQYF.

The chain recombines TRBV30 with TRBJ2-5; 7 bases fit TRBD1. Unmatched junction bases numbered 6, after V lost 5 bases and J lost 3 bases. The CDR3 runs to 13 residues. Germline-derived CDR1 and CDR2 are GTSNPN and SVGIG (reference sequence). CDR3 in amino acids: CAWEGTAKETQYF. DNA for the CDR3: TGTGCCTGGGAGGGGACAGCAAAAGAGACCCAGTACTTC.

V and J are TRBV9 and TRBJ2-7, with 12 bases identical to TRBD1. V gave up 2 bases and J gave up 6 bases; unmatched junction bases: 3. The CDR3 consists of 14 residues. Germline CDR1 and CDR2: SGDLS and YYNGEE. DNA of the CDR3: TGTGCCAGCAGCGTGGGGACAGGGGGCGGCGAGCAGTACTTC. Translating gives CASSVGTGGGEQYF.

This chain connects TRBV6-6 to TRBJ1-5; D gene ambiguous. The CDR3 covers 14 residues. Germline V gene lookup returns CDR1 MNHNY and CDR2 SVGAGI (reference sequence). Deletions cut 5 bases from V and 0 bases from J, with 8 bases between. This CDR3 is CASSPLYSNQPQHF. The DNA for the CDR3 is TGTGCCAGCAGTCCCCTATATAGCAATCAGCCCCAGCATTTT.

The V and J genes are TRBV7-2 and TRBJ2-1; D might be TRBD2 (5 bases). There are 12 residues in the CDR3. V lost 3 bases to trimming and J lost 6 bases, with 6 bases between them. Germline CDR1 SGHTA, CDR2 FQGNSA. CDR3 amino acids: CASSFRGNEQFF. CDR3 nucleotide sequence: TGTGCCAGCAGCTTTCGGGGCAATGAGCAGTTCTTC.

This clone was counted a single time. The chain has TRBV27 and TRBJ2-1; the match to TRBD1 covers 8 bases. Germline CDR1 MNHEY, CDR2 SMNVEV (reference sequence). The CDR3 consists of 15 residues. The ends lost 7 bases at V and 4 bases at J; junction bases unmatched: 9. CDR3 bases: TGTGCCAGCACCTTACAGGGGGAAATTTACAATGAGCAGTTCTTC. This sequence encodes CASTLQGEIYNEQFF.

The CDR3 protein is CASELGTGFTGELFF. The CDR3 DNA sequence: TGTGCCAGTGAGCTTGGGACAGGGTTCACCGGGGAGCTGTTTTTT. The V and J genes are TRBV28 and TRBJ2-2, with 9 bases matching TRBD1. After removal of 9 bases from V and 4 bases from J, the junction contained 9 bases not matched to a gene. The germline gives CDR1 MDHEN, CDR2 SYDVKM. The CDR3 length is 15 residues.

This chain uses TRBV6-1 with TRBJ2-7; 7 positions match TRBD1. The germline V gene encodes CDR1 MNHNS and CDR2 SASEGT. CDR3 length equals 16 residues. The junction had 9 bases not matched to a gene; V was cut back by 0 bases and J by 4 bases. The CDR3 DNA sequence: TGTGCCAGCAGTGAAGCGCTTGAGGGGGCGTTATACGAGCAGTACTTC. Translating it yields CASSEALEGALYEQYF.

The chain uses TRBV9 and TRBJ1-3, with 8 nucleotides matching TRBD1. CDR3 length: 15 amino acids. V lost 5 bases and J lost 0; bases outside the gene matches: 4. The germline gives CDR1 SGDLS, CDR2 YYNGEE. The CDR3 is CASSQTGGSGNTIYF. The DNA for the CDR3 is TGTGCCAGCAGTCAAACAGGGGGCTCTGGAAACACCATATATTTT.

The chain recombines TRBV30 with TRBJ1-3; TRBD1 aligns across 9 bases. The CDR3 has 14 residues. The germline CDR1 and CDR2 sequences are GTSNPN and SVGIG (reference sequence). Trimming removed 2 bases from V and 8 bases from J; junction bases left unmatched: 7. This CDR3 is CAWSLTGGRDTIYF. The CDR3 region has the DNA TGTGCCTGGAGTCTAACAGGGGGCAGGGACACCATATATTTT. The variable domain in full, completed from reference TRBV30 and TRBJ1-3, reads SQTIHQWPATLVQPVGSPLSLECTVEGTSNPNLYWYRQAAGRGLQLLFYSVGIGQISSEVPQNLSASRPQDRQFILSSKKLLLSDSGFYLCAWSLTGGRDTIYFGEGSWLTVV.